This T cell receptor (beta chain) was captured in a study of cytomegalovirus exposure and HLA in healthy donors. With 60 Vbeta and 13 Jbeta primers, the PCR was carried out. Original processing methods: It was a later analysis that counted about 80 million unique TCR beta chains, of which some 9.9 million were shared. Clones were read by immunoSEQ multiplex PCR, and TCRdb kept only the in-frame ones, dropping some. V, J and clone size are those of that table, while D and trimming were read from the DNA. This sample has about 130,000 clones, with 65% to 80% found just once. Comment on this clone: Its antigen is unidentified.

Study findings and constraints: There were some public TCRs occurring in many donors, but most TCR sequences were rare. Reports state that TCR beta sequences accurately predicted most subjects' HLA-A and HLA-B alleles.

The sequence came from a woman in her forties in good health and CMV-seronegative. The sample comprised PBMCs.

CDR3 amino acids: CASSSYFNSPLHF. The DNA of the CDR3 is TGTGCCAGCAGTTCGTACTTTAATTCACCCCTCCACTTT. The chain joins TRBV28 to TRBJ1-6; D gene uncertain. The CDR3 loop spans 13 amino acids. V lost 4 bases and J 6 bases, leaving 7 bases between the germline ends. Germline V lookup: CDR1 MDHEN, CDR2 SYDVKM.